Listed here is a single TCR beta chain. Its antigen remains undetermined. Per-base qualities were not stored, and no clone one base away is much larger. Participants in the prospective study were aged roughly 18 to 89 years, lived in over 20 United States geographic areas, and enrolled through a virtual design. To assign participants to cohorts, the prospective study relied on clinical history that participants themselves reported in a screening survey and a study questionnaire. For ImmuneRACE Cohort 3, a participant was defined as recovered based on two consecutive negative NP/OP PCR tests, clearance by a healthcare professional, or resolution of symptoms. Each participant in the prospective study had whole blood, serum and a nasopharyngeal or oropharyngeal swab collected by mobile phlebotomists. Prospective study participants could optionally give additional blood draws and questionnaires over an approximately two-month period. Before DNA extraction, prospective study blood samples were shipped either frozen or at room temperature.

The sample originates from a study of blood T cell repertoires in COVID-19 (dated by TCRdb to about 2020). Regarding the complete study: Samples from collaborators originated in the United States, Italy and Spain and spanned both the acute and convalescent phases of COVID-19. A freely available public database, intended as a resource for researchers studying the immune response to SARS-CoV-2, is where the repertoires were released. HLA class I and class II types, where available, came from metadata supplied by the sample provider rather than from assay-based typing. Samples were obtained from the ongoing ImmuneRACE study (first 160 participants) and from about 1,300 subjects provided by 6 global collaborators. Sample metadata almost always included a de-identified subject ID, COVID-19 status, age in years and sex. The material from the prospective study consisted of cDNA or gDNA derived from T cells, B-cell-depleted T cells, or PBMCs. Subjects who had been exposed to COVID-19, were actively infected with it, or had recovered from it provided the deeply sampled blood TCRbeta repertoires that made up the dataset.

Trimming removed 4 bases from V and 8 bases from J, leaving 7 bases between the germline ends. CDR1 SGDLS and CDR2 YYNGEE were looked up in the germline V gene. Including cysteine and phenylalanine, the CDR3 has 11 amino acids. The CDR3 DNA has 33 bases and is translated from base 1. TCRbeta CDR3 regions were amplified from genomic DNA using the immunoSEQ Assay, a bias-controlled multiplex PCR. The paper's processing steps were these. Within the assay, amplification of reference gene primers was used to estimate how many nucleated cells each sample contained. To quantify the absolute abundance of each unique TCRbeta CDR3 rearrangement, sequence reads were collapsed and filtered. For each sample, productive Simpson clonality was calculated by taking the square root of Simpson's diversity index across productive rearrangements. The table was pulled from immuneACCESS by TCRdb, which kept in-frame rearrangements only. Such tables lose some clones; where checked, under half of the loss comes from unresolved V genes, and the rest has no known cause. The V and J calls and clone size come from that table; D and trimming were worked out from the DNA. Here the sample has 150,000 to 190,000 clones; 84% occur a single time. The ten largest clonotypes hold about 7.3% of the sample.

Results the study describes overall, beyond this receptor: The amount of clinical and demographic metadata varied by source and participant and was provided uncurated.

This TCR derives from a man in his forties or fifties who had recovered from COVID-19. The chain links TRBV9 with TRBJ2-1; the D gene remains uncertain. Sequencing input: PBMCs or T cells enriched from blood (not recorded which). Here the CDR3 is given as CASSRTYEQFF. The sequenced DNA is TGTGCCAGCAGCCGAACTTATGAGCAGTTCTTC.